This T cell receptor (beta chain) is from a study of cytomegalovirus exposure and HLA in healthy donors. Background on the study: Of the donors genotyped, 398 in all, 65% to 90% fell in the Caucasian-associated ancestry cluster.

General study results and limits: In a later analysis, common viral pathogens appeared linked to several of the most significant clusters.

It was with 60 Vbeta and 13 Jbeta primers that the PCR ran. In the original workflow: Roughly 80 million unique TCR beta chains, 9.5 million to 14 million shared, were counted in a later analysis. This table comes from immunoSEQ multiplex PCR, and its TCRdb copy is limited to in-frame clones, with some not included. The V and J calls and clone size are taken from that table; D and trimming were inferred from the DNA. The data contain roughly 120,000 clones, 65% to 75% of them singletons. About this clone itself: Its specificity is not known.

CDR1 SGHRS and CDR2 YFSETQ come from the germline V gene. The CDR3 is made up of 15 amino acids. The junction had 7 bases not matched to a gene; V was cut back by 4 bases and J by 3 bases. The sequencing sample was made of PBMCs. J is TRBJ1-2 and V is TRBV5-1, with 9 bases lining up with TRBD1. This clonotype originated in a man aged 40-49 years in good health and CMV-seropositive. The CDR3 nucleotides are TGCGCCAGCAGCCCCGGGACAGGGATTCACTATGGCTACACCTTC. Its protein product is CASSPGTGIHYGYTF.